The entry that follows covers one T cell receptor beta chain sequence. The junction departs from the called germline gene at one end, perhaps through a read error. The sample belongs to a study of shared clonotypes between healthy human individuals. Study-wide context: Donors were a couple of women and a few men aged 18 to 49.

The genomic DNA of each subset was split evenly across several immunoSEQ plates. Measured with immunoSEQ multiplex PCR; TCRdb has only the in-frame clones, and not every one. The repertoire holds about 820,000 clones, with around 92% as singletons. Selected positively for CCR7 and CD45RO-negative, naive CD8 cells excluded terminally differentiated effector memory CD45RA+ cells. All donors qualified as healthy HIV-negative adults and had experienced no recent acute infections or vaccinations. There are 14 residues in the CDR3. In germline, CDR1 is SSHAT, CDR2 FNYEAQ (reference sequence). The TCR sequence derives from a man aged 25-40 years in good health. Source material: naive CD8+ T cells sorted from blood. The V gene is TRBV7-7, the J gene TRBJ2-1; D uncertain. The CDR3 coding sequence is TGTGCTAGCAGCTTACAATTAGGCGCGAATGAGCAGTTCTTC. Its protein is CASSLQLGANEQFF.